The clone carrying this T cell receptor (beta chain) was recorded a few times. Its antigen is still unknown. The data belong to a study of response to subunit inactivated influenza vaccine. Study-wide results and limits: It was the authors' suggestion that each seasonal influenza vaccination recruits few new T cells.

A single record per CDR3 protein comes from TCRdb applying MiXCR to the RT-PCR reads. Of some 800,000 distinct CDR3 sequences in the sample, about 20% were seen once. Germline values: CDR1 SQVTM, CDR2 ANQGSEA. This CDR3 is built from 13 residues. J gave up 6 bases and V 7 bases, and 7 bases lay outside the gene matches. The sequence was obtained from a man between 45 and 60 years old who received an inactivated influenza vaccine. Sequencing was performed on PBMCs from blood, taken roughly 5 days after vaccination. The chain recombines TRBV29-1 with TRBJ2-7; TRBD1 matches 12 bases. CDR3 in DNA: TGCAGCGACCCCGGGACAGGGGGCGTCGAGCAGTACTTC. Translated: CSDPGTGGVEQYF.